The 31 T cell receptor beta chains listed next were all sequenced from one sample in a study of glioma-infiltrating T cells. Using RNA template, CDR3s of TCR alpha and beta were amplified with iRepertoire arm-PCR. TCRdb fed the multiplex PCR reads into MiXCR, producing one record per CDR3 protein. Found here are tens of thousands of distinct CDR3 sequences, around 23% of them singletons; the top ten hold 5.5% to 7.5%. Sequenced input: glioma tissue, nonneoplastic brain tissue, or PBMCs (not recorded which). These receptors all come from a human donor with low-grade glioma or glioblastoma, undergoing nonglioma brain surgery, or in good health (not recorded which).

V usage is TRBV9 and J usage is TRBJ1-2; TRBD1 is a possible D gene (6 bases). The germline V gene encodes CDR1 SGDLS and CDR2 YYNGEE. Trimming shortened V by 4 bases and J by 5 bases, and 18 bases separated the two germline ends. The CDR3 contains 15 residues. The CDR3: CASSFGQTNTYGYTF. In DNA, the CDR3 is TGTGCCAGCAGCTTTGGACAGACCAATACTTATGGCTACACCTTC.

The CDR3 protein is CASSQGRAMWETQYF. The CDR3, as DNA: TGTGCCAGCAGCCAAGGGCGGGCCATGTGGGAGACCCAGTACTTC. The chain has TRBV3-1 and TRBJ2-5; a weak D match, TRBD2 (5 bases). V was clipped by 1 base and J by 5 bases, with 14 bases between them. There are 15 residues in the CDR3. In germline, CDR1 is LGHDT, CDR2 YNNKEL (reference sequence).

A note on this clonotype: A much larger clone sits a single nucleotide away, making a read error possible. The chain employs TRBV20-1 and TRBJ2-7; 8 positions match TRBD2. Trimming took 2 bases from V and 0 from J; bases not matched to a gene: 9. Germline-derived CDR1 and CDR2 are DFQATT and SNEGSKA (reference sequence). There are 16 residues in the CDR3. The DNA of the CDR3 is TGCAGTGCTAGAAATCAAGGGGGACTAGGCTCCTACGAGCAGTACTTC. Translated: CSARNQGGLGSYEQYF.

The chain combines TRBV28 with TRBJ1-2, with D tentatively TRBD1 (6 bases). The CDR3 is made up of 17 amino acids. Germline-derived CDR1 and CDR2 are MDHEN and SYDVKM. With 7 bases removed from V and 3 bases from J, the gap between germline ends came to 24 bases. CDR3 in amino acids: CASKGGGAPTRDYGYTF. The DNA for the CDR3 is TGTGCCAGCAAGGGGGGGGGGGCCCCGACCAGAGACTATGGCTACACCTTC.

The chain links TRBV12-3 or TRBV12-4 to TRBJ2-7; no reliable D call. CDR3 length equals 15 residues. Trimming stripped 9 bases from V and 2 bases from J, with 20 bases between. The DNA for the CDR3 is TGTGCCAGTTGTGGCGGCAGGTGGAGCCCCTACGAGCAGTACTTC. Translation gives CASCGGRWSPYEQYF.

This clonotype has just a few counts. The CDR3 DNA follows: TGTGCCAGCAGCTACCAGAACCAGCGGGGGGGCCGTGAGACCCAGTACTTC. It yields the protein CASSYQNQRGGRETQYF. V usage is TRBV7-9 and J usage is TRBJ2-5; 10 positions agree with TRBD2. CDR1 is SEHNR, CDR2 FQNEAQ, per germline (reference sequence). The CDR3 runs to 17 residues. J gave up 5 bases and V 4 bases, and 13 bases lay outside the gene matches.

The chain joins TRBV3-1 to TRBJ2-3; D is unresolved. The CDR3 consists of 11 residues. Germline V CDR1 and CDR2: LGHDT, YNNKEL (reference sequence). V dropped 1 base and J dropped 8 bases, with 4 bases sitting between them. CDR3 amino acids: CASSQAGTQYF. CDR3 in DNA: TGTGCCAGCAGCCAAGCCGGTACGCAGTATTTT.

As concerns this clonotype: Possible read error: a much larger clone is one base away. The chain links TRBV6-1 to TRBJ1-6; the D is unclear. CDR1 and CDR2 from the germline V gene are MNHNS and SASEGT. The CDR3 contains 13 residues. CDR3 nucleotides: TGTGCCAGCCTAAGCTCCTATAATTCAACCCTCCACTTT. Protein: CASLSSYNSTLHF.

The table lists this clonotype with many counts. CDR3 sequence reads: CASSLSLTGWGGNTEAFF. Here the CDR3 DNA reads TGTGCCAGCAGTTTATCTCTAACGGGCTGGGGGGGAAACACTGAAGCTTTCTTT. J is TRBJ1-1 and V is TRBV27; a possible D gene is TRBD1 (5 bases). The CDR3 contains 18 residues. Germline CDR1 is MNHEY and CDR2 is SMNVEV (reference sequence). Trimming shortened V by 0 bases and J by 2 bases, and 19 bases separated the two germline ends.

This clonotype occurred many times. CDR3 bases: TGTGCCAGCAGTGTACTCGACGAGCAGTACTTC. Amino acids: CASSVLDEQYF. The chain carries TRBV6-1 and TRBJ2-7; D unclear. The ends were cut back, 4 bases at V and 5 bases at J, with 6 bases in the middle. CDR1 and CDR2 from the germline V gene are MNHNS and SASEGT. The CDR3 consists of 11 residues.

The sample holds many counts of this clonotype. The chain carries TRBV20-1 and TRBJ1-5; 7 bases line up with TRBD1. The germline V gene encodes CDR1 DFQATT and CDR2 SNEGSKA (reference sequence). This CDR3 is 15 amino acids long. Trimming removed 4 bases from V and 3 bases from J; junction bases left unmatched: 9. This chain's CDR3 is CSAIPLGQANQPQHF. The CDR3 region has the DNA TGCAGTGCTATACCCCTCGGACAGGCCAATCAGCCCCAGCATTTT.

This clonotype was detected a few times. A junction end diverges from the germline sequence, so it may reflect a read error. This rearrangement joins TRBV19 to TRBJ2-4, with 7 bases matching TRBD1. Germline CDR1 is LNHDA and CDR2 is SQIVND (reference sequence). This CDR3 has 14 amino acids. In DNA form, the CDR3 reads TGTGCCAGTAAAGTTAAAGGCAGGGGGTCACTTTTGGACTTC. Translation: CASKVKGRGSLLDF.

The genes are TRBV5-4 and TRBJ2-7; D is unclear. Per the germline V gene, CDR1 is SGHNT and CDR2 is YYREEE (reference sequence). The CDR3 is 15 amino acids. With 2 bases removed from V and 0 bases from J, the gap between germline ends came to 12 bases. The CDR3 DNA is TGTGCCAGCAGCTTAAAAAAGGAATTCTCCTACGAGCAGTACTTC. Encoded protein: CASSLKKEFSYEQYF.

There are many counts of this clonotype. V is TRBV2 and J is TRBJ1-5, with TRBD1 as a possible D gene (5 bases). Trimming removed 3 bases at V and 7 bases at J, with 10 bases between. The CDR3 runs to 13 residues. The germline CDR1 and CDR2 sequences are SNHLY and FYNNEI. Written as DNA, the CDR3 is TGTGCCAGCAGTGATTACGGGGCCCAGCCCCAGCATTTT. This translates into CASSDYGAQPQHF.

This clonotype was counted ten times or more. The rearrangement links TRBV27 to TRBJ1-1; 7 bases match TRBD1. With 5 bases clipped from V and 5 bases from J, the junction kept 8 bases outside the gene matches. Germline-derived CDR1 and CDR2 are MNHEY and SMNVEV (reference sequence). This CDR3 spans 14 amino acids. CDR3 region: CASSQRDSRTEAFF. In DNA, the CDR3 is TGTGCCAGCAGTCAACGGGACAGTCGGACTGAAGCTTTCTTT.

This clonotype was counted many times. CDR3 in amino acids: CASSQEPPGEDGYTF. The CDR3 region has the DNA TGCGCCAGCAGCCAAGAACCCCCAGGGGAGGACGGCTACACCTTC. The J gene is TRBJ1-2, the V gene TRBV4-1; TRBD1 might be the D (6 bases). Germline CDR1 reads MGHRA; CDR2 reads YSYEKL. V lost 0 bases, J lost 8 bases, and 16 bases lay in between. The CDR3 covers 15 residues.

This clonotype was detected ten times or more. The chain carries TRBV19 and TRBJ1-4; no definite D call. CDR3 length equals 15 residues. Germline V gene sequence: CDR1 LNHDA, CDR2 SQIVND (reference sequence). V gave up 4 bases and J gave up 8 bases, with 17 bases separating them. The CDR3 region has the DNA TGTGCCAGTAGTACCGCGGTTGGGAACGTAGAAAAACTGTTTTTT. Translating gives CASSTAVGNVEKLFF.

This clonotype was counted at least ten times. The chain uses TRBV27 and TRBJ2-1, with TRBD1 matching 8 bases. The CDR3 contains 17 residues. CDR1 and CDR2 from the germline V gene are MNHEY and SMNVEV (reference sequence). Germline trimming cut 5 bases from V and 3 bases from J; bases unmatched to any gene: 12. The DNA of the CDR3 is TGTGCCAGCAGTCCAAAACACAGGGGGAGAGTCTACAATGAGCAGTTCTTC. Residues: CASSPKHRGRVYNEQFF.

There are a few counts of this clonotype. CDR3 coding DNA: TGTGCCAGTAGGATCCGGGGAGGAGAGAACACTGAAGCTTTCTTT. It codes for CASRIRGGENTEAFF. The rearrangement joins TRBV19 to TRBJ1-1; D not resolved. V gave up 6 bases and J gave up 1 base, with 15 bases separating them. Germline CDR1 reads LNHDA; CDR2 reads SQIVND (reference sequence). CDR3 length equals 15 residues.

This clonotype was picked up many times. This chain links TRBV6-1 with TRBJ2-7, with TRBD1 as a possible D gene (6 bases). The germline CDR1 and CDR2 sequences are MNHNS and SASEGT. The V end was cut by 5 bases, the J end by 3 bases, with 17 bases between. This CDR3 is built from 15 residues. The CDR3, as DNA: TGTGCCAGCAGTCCAGGACAGAGCTTAAACTACGAGCAGTACTTC. Protein sequence: CASSPGQSLNYEQYF.

This clonotype showed up many times. The J gene is TRBJ1-2, the V gene TRBV19; no firm D call. The V gene lost 3 bases and the J gene lost 3 bases, with 8 bases spanning the gap. CDR1 and CDR2 from the germline V gene are LNHDA and SQIVND (reference sequence). There are 13 residues in the CDR3. CDR3 in DNA: TGTGCCAGTAGTATGGAGTTTGACTATGGCTACACCTTC. Translating it yields CASSMEFDYGYTF.

This clonotype was counted ten times or more. The V gene is TRBV15, the J gene TRBJ2-5; no definite D call. The V gene lost 2 bases and the J gene lost 0 bases, with 4 bases spanning the gap. Germline CDR1 reads LNHNV; CDR2 reads YYDKDF (reference sequence). This CDR3 comprises 13 residues. The CDR3 nucleotides are TGTGCCACCAGCAGAATGAACCAAGAGACCCAGTACTTC. Translation: CATSRMNQETQYF.

There are many counts of this clonotype. The chain uses TRBV20-1 and TRBJ2-1; 7 positions agree with TRBD2. CDR1 is DFQATT, CDR2 SNEGSKA, per germline (reference sequence). The CDR3 extends over 15 amino acids. After removal of 1 base from V and 3 bases from J, the junction contained 6 bases not matched to a gene. Written as DNA, the CDR3 is TGCAGTGCTAGAGGGCTAGCGGAAGGCTACAATGAGCAGTTCTTC. Encoded protein: CSARGLAEGYNEQFF.

This clonotype has at least ten counts. This chain links TRBV19 with TRBJ1-5; D remains ambiguous. In germline, CDR1 is LNHDA, CDR2 SQIVND (reference sequence). The CDR3 length is 16 residues. Trimming took off 3 bases at V and 0 bases at J, with 12 bases between the two ends. The CDR3: CASSIGPRNSNQPQHF. The CDR3, as DNA: TGTGCCAGTAGTATTGGTCCCAGGAATAGCAATCAGCCCCAGCATTTT.

As regards this clonotype: A much more abundant neighbour one base away suggests this may be a read error. The J gene is TRBJ1-1, the V gene TRBV2; maybe TRBD1 (6 bases). Germline V lookup: CDR1 SNHLY, CDR2 FYNNEI. The length of the CDR3 is 15 residues. Trimming took off 5 bases at V and 1 base at J, with 14 bases between the two ends. The DNA for the CDR3 is TGTGCCAGCAGTCCTTTTCACAGGGCGAACACTGAAGCTTTCTTT. This codes for CASSPFHRANTEAFF.

The sample holds many counts of this clonotype. The chain has TRBV7-2 and TRBJ2-1; D remains ambiguous. Looked up from germline, CDR1 is SGHTA and CDR2 is FQGNSA. V gave up 5 bases and J gave up 9 bases, with 14 bases separating them. The CDR3 has 13 residues. The CDR3 sequence is CASSPRSTSEQFF. The CDR3 DNA is TGTGCCAGCAGCCCCCGCTCTACGAGTGAGCAGTTCTTC.

The chain's CDR3 is CASSLRGYNQPQHF. In DNA form, the CDR3 reads TGTGCCAGCAGTTTAAGGGGTTACAATCAGCCCCAGCATTTT. V and J are TRBV12-3 or TRBV12-4 and TRBJ1-5; perhaps TRBD1 as D (5 bases). V lost 2 bases to trimming and J lost 3 bases, with 8 bases between them. The CDR3 extends over 14 amino acids.

The chain recombines TRBV29-1 with TRBJ2-6; D gene unclear. From germline, CDR1 is SQVTM and CDR2 ANQGSEA. Trimming stripped 7 bases from V and 4 bases from J, with 26 bases between. This CDR3 has 18 amino acids. CDR3 in DNA: TGCAGCGCCGATCGGGCTATTGTTATATCAGGCGGGGCCAACGTCCTGACTTTC. This codes for CSADRAIVISGGANVLTF.

The J gene is TRBJ2-2, the V gene TRBV18, with a weak D call TRBD2 (6 bases). The germline V gene encodes CDR1 KGHSH and CDR2 LQKENI. This CDR3 spans 19 amino acids. Trimming took off 4 bases at V and 0 bases at J, with 21 bases between the two ends. CDR3 in DNA: TGTGCCAGCTCACTTCTTCCGGGACTCCAGAACCCGAACACCGGGGAGCTGTTTTTT. Its protein product is CASSLLPGLQNPNTGELFF.

Only a few counts were recorded for this clonotype. V and J are TRBV29-1 and TRBJ1-2, with 7 bases lining up with TRBD1. Germline values: CDR1 SQVTM, CDR2 ANQGSEA. The CDR3 covers 15 residues. V was pared by 6 bases and J by 5 bases, with 15 bases of the junction left unmatched. Here the CDR3 DNA reads TGCAGCGTCCTTGACAGGGCGGGGGGATTATATGGCTACACCTTC. Encoded protein: CSVLDRAGGLYGYTF. The full variable domain, rest sourced from reference TRBV29-1 and TRBJ1-2, is SAVISQKPSRDICQRGTSLTIQCQVDSQVTMMFWYRQQPGQSLTLIATANQGSEATYESGFVIDKFPISRPNLTFSTLTVSNMSPEDSSIYLCSVLDRAGGLYGYTFGSGTRLTVV.

This clonotype was counted ten times or more. The chain joins TRBV29-1 to TRBJ2-7; D gene ambiguous. Trimming took off 4 bases at V and 4 bases at J, with 8 bases between the two ends. Germline V lookup: CDR1 SQVTM, CDR2 ANQGSEA. The CDR3 runs 11 residues. Here the CDR3 reads CSVGGGYEQYF. The CDR3 DNA sequence: TGCAGCGTTGGGGGTGGATACGAGCAGTACTTC.